The text below deals with one T cell receptor beta chain. Its antigen is as yet unknown. The table came from immunoSEQ multiplex PCR; TCRdb's copy has only in-frame clones and leaves some out. Counted here are 2.3 million or so clones, approximately 95% occurring once; the ten biggest clones make up 0.3% to 0.4%. This sample was included in a study of shared clonotypes between healthy human individuals. Study findings and constraints: Sample collection involved blood only; tissue repertoires are likely different.

This CDR3 is built from 15 residues. V lost 2 bases and J 2 bases, leaving 7 bases between the germline ends. CDR1 is SGHTA, CDR2 FQGTGA, per germline. The V call is TRBV7-3, the J call TRBJ2-6; D uncertain. This clonotype originated in a man between 18 and 29 years old in good health. Some clones in this sample may be carry-over from other donors' samples. Sequences were obtained from naive CD4+ T cells from PBMCs. Subset in this sample: CD45RA+ positively selected. The CDR3 protein is CASSLGGTGANVLTF. Here the CDR3 DNA reads TGTGCCAGCAGCTTAGGTGGAACTGGGGCCAACGTCCTGACTTTC. The variable domain in full, with the rest retrieved from reference TRBV7-3 and TRBJ2-6, is GAGVSQTPSNKVTEKGKYVELRCDPISGHTALYWYRQSLGQGPEFLIYFQGTGAADDSGLPNDRFFAVRPEGSVSTLKIQRTERGDSAVYLCASSLGGTGANVLTFGAGSRLTVL.